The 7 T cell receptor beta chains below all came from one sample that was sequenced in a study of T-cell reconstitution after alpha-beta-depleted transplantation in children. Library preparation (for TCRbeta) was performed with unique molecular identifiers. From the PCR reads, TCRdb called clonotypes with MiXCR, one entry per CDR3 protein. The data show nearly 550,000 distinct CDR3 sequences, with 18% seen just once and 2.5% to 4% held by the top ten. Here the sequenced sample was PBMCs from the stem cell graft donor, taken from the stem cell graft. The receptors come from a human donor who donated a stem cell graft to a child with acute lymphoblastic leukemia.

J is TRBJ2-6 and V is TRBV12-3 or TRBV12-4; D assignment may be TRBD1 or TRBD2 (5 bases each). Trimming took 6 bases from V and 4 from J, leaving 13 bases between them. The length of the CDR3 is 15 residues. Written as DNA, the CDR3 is TGTGCCAGCAGCCCTCTCGGGGCCGGGGCCAACGTCCTGACTTTC. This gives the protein CASSPLGAGANVLTF.

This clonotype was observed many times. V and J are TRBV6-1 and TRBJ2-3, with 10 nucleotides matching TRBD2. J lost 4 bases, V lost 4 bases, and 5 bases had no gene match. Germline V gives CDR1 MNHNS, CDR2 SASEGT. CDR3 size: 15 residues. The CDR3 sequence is CASSGTAGGPDTQYF. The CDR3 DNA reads TGTGCCAGCAGTGGGACAGCGGGAGGGCCAGATACGCAGTATTTT.

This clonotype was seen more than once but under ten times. The CDR3 bases are TGTGCCAGCTGGAGGGGGGGTCCCAACTATGGCTACACCTTC. Its protein is CASWRGGPNYGYTF. This rearrangement joins TRBV25-1 to TRBJ1-2; D may be TRBD1 (6 bases). Between the trimmed V and J ends, which lost 8 bases and 2 bases, there was a span of 15 bases. The CDR3 runs to 14 residues. Germline CDR1 and CDR2: MGHDK and SYGVNS.

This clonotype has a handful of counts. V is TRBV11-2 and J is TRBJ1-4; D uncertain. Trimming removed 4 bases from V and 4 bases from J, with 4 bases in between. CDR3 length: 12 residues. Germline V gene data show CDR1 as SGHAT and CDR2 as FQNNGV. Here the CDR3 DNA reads TGTGCCAGCAGCTACCATAATGAAAAACTGTTTTTT. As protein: CASSYHNEKLFF.

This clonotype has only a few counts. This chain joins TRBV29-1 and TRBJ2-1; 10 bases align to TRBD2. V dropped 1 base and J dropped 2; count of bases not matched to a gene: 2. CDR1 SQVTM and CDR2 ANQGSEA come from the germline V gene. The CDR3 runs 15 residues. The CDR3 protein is CSVEGTSGTYNEQFF. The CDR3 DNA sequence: TGCAGCGTTGAAGGTACTAGCGGGACCTACAATGAGCAGTTCTTC.

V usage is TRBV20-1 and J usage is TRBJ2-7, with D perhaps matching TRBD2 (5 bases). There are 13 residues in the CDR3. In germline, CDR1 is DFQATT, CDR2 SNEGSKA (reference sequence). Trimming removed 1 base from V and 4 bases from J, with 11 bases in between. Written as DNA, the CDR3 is TGCAGTGCTAGAGTCGGGGTGGGGTACGAGCAGTACTTC. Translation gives CSARVGVGYEQYF.

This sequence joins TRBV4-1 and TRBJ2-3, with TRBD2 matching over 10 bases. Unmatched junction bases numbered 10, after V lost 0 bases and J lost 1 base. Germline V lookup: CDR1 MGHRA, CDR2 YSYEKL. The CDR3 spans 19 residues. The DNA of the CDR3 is TGCGCCAGCAGCCAAGATGGGCTAGCGGGAGAGAGGGGCACAGATACGCAGTATTTT. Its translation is CASSQDGLAGERGTDTQYF.